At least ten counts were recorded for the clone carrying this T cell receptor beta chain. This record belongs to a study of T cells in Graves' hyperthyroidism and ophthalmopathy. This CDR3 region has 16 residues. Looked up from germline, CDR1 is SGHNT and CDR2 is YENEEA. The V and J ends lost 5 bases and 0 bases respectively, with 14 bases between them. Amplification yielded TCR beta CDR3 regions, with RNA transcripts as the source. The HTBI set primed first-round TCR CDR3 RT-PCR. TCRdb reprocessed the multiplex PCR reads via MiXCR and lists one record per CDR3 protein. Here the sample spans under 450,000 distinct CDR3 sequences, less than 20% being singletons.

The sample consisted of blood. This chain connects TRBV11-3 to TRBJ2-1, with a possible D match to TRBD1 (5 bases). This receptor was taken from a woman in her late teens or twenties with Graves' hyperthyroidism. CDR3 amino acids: CASSPRRQSSYNEQFF. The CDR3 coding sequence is TGTGCCAGCAGCCCCAGGAGACAGAGCTCCTACAATGAGCAGTTCTTC.